This T cell receptor (beta chain) was recovered during a study of blood T cell repertoires in COVID-19. Study information: T cells, B-cell-depleted T cells, or PBMCs provided the cDNA or gDNA that served as material.

Only in-frame clones appear in the TCRdb table, and some are missing; sequencing was by immunoSEQ multiplex PCR. The sample records more than 50,000 clones, almost 85% being singletons. The sample comprised peripheral blood. This TCR was recovered from a human donor in a cohort sampled during active COVID-19.

In nucleotides, the CDR3 is TGTGCCAGCAGTCCATCAGGGGAGACCCAGTACTTC. It encodes CASSPSGETQYF. The chain combines TRBV4-2 with TRBJ2-5, with D possibly being TRBD1 (5 bases). This CDR3 contains 12 residues. Germline V CDR1 and CDR2: LGHNA, YNFKEQ. V gave up 6 bases and J gave up 5 bases, with 10 bases separating them.